The next 28 T cell receptor beta chains were all read from a single sample in a study of cytomegalovirus exposure and HLA in healthy donors. PCR amplification relied on 60 Vbeta primers (plus 13 Jbeta primers). Sequenced by immunoSEQ multiplex PCR; TCRdb stores in-frame clones only, minus some. This sample has approximately 89,000 clones, with 75% to 90% found just once. Sequenced input: PBMCs. These receptors came from a man aged 40-50 years in good health and CMV-seropositive.

The chain has TRBV27 and TRBJ2-1; 13 bases align to TRBD2. CDR3 size: 18 residues. CDR1 and CDR2 (germline): MNHEY, SMNVEV (reference sequence). V dropped 3 bases and J dropped 1; count of bases not matched to a gene: 6. This CDR3 is CASSLGQLAGGSYNEQFF. The CDR3 bases are TGTGCCAGCAGTTTGGGTCAACTAGCGGGGGGGTCCTACAATGAGCAGTTCTTC.

V gene TRBV10-1 combines with J gene TRBJ2-2, with D perhaps TRBD1 (6 bases). Trimming took off 2 bases at V and 6 bases at J, with 13 bases between the two ends. The CDR3 spans 15 residues. CDR1 is WNHNN, CDR2 SYGVQD, per germline (reference sequence). CDR3 region: CASSEQGMGAGELFF. The CDR3, as DNA: TGCGCCAGCAGTGAGCAGGGGATGGGGGCCGGGGAGCTGTTTTTT.

The rearrangement uses TRBV6-1 and TRBJ2-7; 7 bases match TRBD2. Unmatched junction bases numbered 8, after V lost 3 bases and J lost 0 bases. CDR3 size: 16 residues. The germline gives CDR1 MNHNS, CDR2 SASEGT. The CDR3 here is CASSERESKSSYEQYF. DNA for the CDR3: TGTGCCAGCAGTGAGCGGGAGTCGAAGAGCTCCTACGAGCAGTACTTC.

This clone was detected once. The V and J genes are TRBV28 and TRBJ2-5; TRBD1 is a possible D gene (7 bases). The CDR3 runs to 15 residues. The V end lost 8 bases, the J end lost 2 bases, and 18 bases lay between the germline ends. The germline CDR1 and CDR2 sequences are MDHEN and SYDVKM. In nucleotides, the CDR3 is TGTGCCAGCCGCCGCGGGACAGATAAACAAGAGACCCAGTACTTC. It yields the protein CASRRGTDKQETQYF.

This clone has just one count. The chain carries TRBV15 and TRBJ2-7; D is uncertain. Germline V gene sequence: CDR1 LNHNV, CDR2 YYDKDF (reference sequence). This CDR3 is built from 14 residues. Trimming left V 0 bases short and J 2 bases short, with 8 bases between. This CDR3 is CATSRDLRAYEQYF. In DNA form, the CDR3 reads TGTGCCACCAGCAGAGACCTACGGGCCTACGAGCAGTACTTC. Filled out from reference TRBV15 and TRBJ2-7, the complete variable domain reads DAMVIQNPRYQVTQFGKPVTLSCSQTLNHNVMYWYQQKSSQAPKLLFHYYDKDFNNEADTPDNFQSRRPNTSFCFLDIRSPGLGDTAMYLCATSRDLRAYEQYFGPGTRLTVT.

The chain is built from TRBV7-7 and TRBJ2-5; 9 bases align to TRBD1. The CDR3 extends over 12 amino acids. Germline CDR1 and CDR2: SSHAT and FNYEAQ (reference sequence). Here the CDR3 DNA reads TGTGCTAGTTCACAGGGGGCCGAGACCCAGTACTTC. As protein: CASSQGAETQYF.

This chain uses TRBV2 with TRBJ1-2; D may be TRBD1 (6 bases). Trimming took off 6 bases at V and 7 bases at J, with 12 bases between the two ends. There are 12 residues in the CDR3. Germline V gene lookup returns CDR1 SNHLY and CDR2 FYNNEI. The CDR3 here is CASRGSGAGYTF. In DNA form, the CDR3 reads TGTGCCAGCAGGGGATCAGGGGCTGGCTACACCTTC.

This clone was picked up one time. V is TRBV5-6 and J is TRBJ1-2, with D perhaps matching TRBD1 (6 bases). Trimming took 2 bases from V and 5 from J, leaving 10 bases between them. CDR3 length: 13 amino acids. Per the germline V gene, CDR1 is SGHDT and CDR2 is YYEEEE. The CDR3: CASSFSGEYGYTF. CDR3 DNA sequence: TGTGCCAGCAGCTTTTCAGGGGAGTATGGCTACACCTTC. Drawing the rest from reference TRBV5-6 and TRBJ1-2, the complete variable domain is DAGVTQSPTHLIKTRGQQVTLRCSPKSGHDTVSWYQQALGQGPQFIFQYYEEEERQRGNFPDRFSGHQFPNYSSELNVNALLLGDSALYLCASSFSGEYGYTFGSGTRLTVV.

The V and J genes are TRBV7-9 and TRBJ2-7, with D perhaps matching TRBD1 (7 bases). Deletions cut 5 bases from V and 6 bases from J, with 20 bases between. The CDR3 is made up of 15 amino acids. Germline V gene sequence: CDR1 SEHNR, CDR2 FQNEAQ (reference sequence). This CDR3 reads CASSIRQGGGLEQYF. CDR3 nucleotides: TGTGCCAGCAGCATAAGACAGGGTGGGGGACTCGAGCAGTACTTC.

This chain connects TRBV6-6 to TRBJ1-1; 7 positions match TRBD1. The junction had 12 bases not matched to a gene; V was cut back by 8 bases and J by 3 bases. Germline CDR1 MNHNY, CDR2 SVGAGI (reference sequence). CDR3 size: 15 residues. CDR3 protein: CASYPPQGVHTEAFF. In nucleotides, the CDR3 is TGTGCCAGCTACCCTCCCCAGGGGGTTCACACTGAAGCTTTCTTT.

The chain carries TRBV2 and TRBJ1-2; D gene unclear. The CDR3 totals 14 residues. Germline lookup yields CDR1 SNHLY and CDR2 FYNNEI. Trimming left V 7 bases short and J 8 bases short, with 20 bases between. DNA for the CDR3: TGTGCCAGCATTTTGTTCTCTGGTCGCCAGGGCTACACCTTC. Encoded protein: CASILFSGRQGYTF.

The chain carries TRBV10-2 and TRBJ2-5; a possible D gene is TRBD2 (6 bases). Germline CDR1 reads WSHSY; CDR2 reads SAAADI. V lost 6 bases and J 3 bases, leaving 11 bases between the germline ends. The CDR3 contains 13 residues. The CDR3 is CASSRGWKETQYF. Written as DNA, the CDR3 is TGCGCCAGCAGCCGGGGGTGGAAAGAGACCCAGTACTTC.

The chain has TRBV7-8 and TRBJ1-1; 8 bases map to TRBD1. Germline values: CDR1 SGHVS, CDR2 FQNEAQ. J lost 1 base, V lost 5 bases, and 6 bases had no gene match. There are 15 residues in the CDR3. CDR3 sequence: CASSRTGLGNTEAFF. CDR3 sequence (DNA): TGTGCCAGCAGCCGGACAGGGTTGGGGAACACTGAAGCTTTCTTT. Full variable domain (rest looked up from reference TRBV7-8 and TRBJ1-1): GAGVSQSPRYKVAKRGQDVALRCDPISGHVSLFWYQQALGQGPEFLTYFQNEAQLDKSGLPSDRFFAERPEGSVSTLKIQRTQQEDSAVYLCASSRTGLGNTEAFFGQGTRLTVV.

The chain links TRBV5-1 to TRBJ2-1; 9 nucleotides line up with TRBD1. There are 15 residues in the CDR3. Germline CDR1 SGHRS, CDR2 YFSETQ. V lost 0 bases to trimming and J lost 6 bases; unmatched junction nucleotides: 4. The CDR3 loop is CASSLGGQGGNEQFF. DNA for the CDR3: TGCGCCAGCAGCTTGGGGGGACAGGGAGGCAATGAGCAGTTCTTC.

J is TRBJ1-1 and V is TRBV7-2; no clear D gene. Germline values: CDR1 SGHTA, CDR2 FQGNSA. With 4 bases removed from V and 4 bases from J, the gap between germline ends came to 10 bases. The CDR3 has 13 amino acids. The CDR3: CASSWGGSTEAFF. The CDR3, as DNA: TGTGCCAGCAGCTGGGGAGGAAGCACTGAAGCTTTCTTT.

The chain employs TRBV5-1 and TRBJ2-5; 10 bases align to TRBD2. The CDR3 extends over 17 amino acids. Germline assignment: CDR1 SGHRS and CDR2 YFSETQ. J lost 2 bases, V lost 4 bases, and 11 bases had no gene match. The CDR3 region has the DNA TGCGCCAGCAGCCCTACGAGGAGCGGGGGGGTACAAGAGACCCAGTACTTC. It translates to CASSPTRSGGVQETQYF.

V gene TRBV2 combines with J gene TRBJ1-4, with D perhaps matching TRBD1 (6 bases). Germline CDR1 and CDR2: SNHLY and FYNNEI. The ends were cut back, 6 bases at V and 7 bases at J, with 18 bases in the middle. The CDR3 spans 15 residues. CDR3 in DNA: TGTGCCAGCAGGACGATAGGGGGTTCGTTTGAAAAACTGTTTTTT. Translated, it gives CASRTIGGSFEKLFF.

The gene calls are TRBV7-9 and TRBJ1-5; TRBD1 matches 7 bases. The CDR3 totals 15 residues. V was clipped by 1 base and J by 5 bases; unmatched bases: 5. CDR1 is SEHNR, CDR2 FQNEAQ, per germline (reference sequence). This CDR3 reads CASSLGRDRYQPQHF. CDR3 nucleotide sequence: TGTGCCAGCAGCTTAGGCCGGGACAGATATCAGCCCCAGCATTTT.

V usage is TRBV6-5 and J usage is TRBJ2-5; D gene unclear. Germline V lookup: CDR1 MNHEY, CDR2 SVGAGI. This CDR3 is 12 amino acids long. Trimming removed 6 bases at V and 4 bases at J, with 9 bases between. The DNA for the CDR3 is TGTGCCAGCAGCTCCACAGTAGAGACCCAGTACTTC. This sequence encodes CASSSTVETQYF.

With regard to this clone: The same CDR3 arises from other DNA sequences in this sample as well. The V and J genes are TRBV18 and TRBJ1-3, with 9 bases identical to TRBD1. Germline CDR1 reads KGHSH; CDR2 reads LQKENI. The trim removed 5 bases at V and 2 bases at J, leaving 13 bases unmatched. The CDR3 totals 18 residues. CDR3 amino acids: CASSVLGLQGAPGNTIYF. The CDR3 DNA reads TGTGCCAGCTCAGTTCTTGGGTTACAGGGGGCACCTGGAAACACCATATATTTT.

This clone was seen just once. The V call is TRBV18, the J call TRBJ2-1, with D uncertain. The CDR3 is 14 amino acids. Germline CDR1 reads KGHSH; CDR2 reads LQKENI. Trimming removed 5 bases at V and 5 bases at J, with 13 bases between. CDR3 sequence: CASSTAAVDNEQFF. In DNA form, the CDR3 reads TGTGCCAGCTCAACGGCGGCAGTCGACAATGAGCAGTTCTTC.

V gene TRBV5-1 combines with J gene TRBJ2-1, with D hard to call. There are 13 residues in the CDR3. The V end was cut by 4 bases, the J end by 0 bases, with 5 bases between. CDR1 and CDR2 (germline): SGHRS, YFSETQ. The CDR3, as DNA: TGCGCCAGCAGCCGGAGCTCCTACAATGAGCAGTTCTTC. Its protein is CASSRSSYNEQFF.

In regard to this clone: The junction departs from the called germline gene at one end, perhaps through a read error. V usage is TRBV7-9 and J usage is TRBJ2-1; TRBD1 might be the D (6 bases). Germline V gives CDR1 SEHNR, CDR2 FQNEAQ (reference sequence). The CDR3 runs to 17 residues. CDR3 DNA sequence: TGTTCCAGCAGCCCCCCCCGGTCCCAGGGGACCTACAATGAGCAGTTCTTC. This gives the protein CSSSPPRSQGTYNEQFF.

The CDR3 sequence is CASSQSILAGATTDTQYF. The CDR3, as DNA: TGCGCCAGCAGCCAATCGATTTTAGCGGGGGCCACCACAGATACGCAGTATTTT. The chain joins TRBV5-1 to TRBJ2-3; the match to TRBD2 covers 9 bases. J lost 2 bases, V lost 4 bases, and 14 bases had no gene match. Germline CDR1 is SGHRS and CDR2 is YFSETQ. This CDR3 contains 18 residues.

In nucleotides, the CDR3 is TGTGCCAGTGGCCCCCCCGGACTAGCGGGAGGAATTGAGCAGTTCTTC. This gives the protein CASGPPGLAGGIEQFF. V is TRBV19 and J is TRBJ2-1; the match to TRBD2 covers 14 bases. V lost 8 bases and J lost 9; bases outside the gene matches: 12. Germline lookup yields CDR1 LNHDA and CDR2 SQIVND (reference sequence). The CDR3 has 16 amino acids.

This clone was observed a few times. The chain couples TRBV19 to TRBJ1-4, with D possibly being TRBD1 (6 bases). Germline CDR1 reads LNHDA; CDR2 reads SQIVND (reference sequence). Trimming took 6 bases from V and 8 from J, leaving 16 bases between them. This CDR3 has 14 amino acids. The CDR3 is CASSLGGPREKLFF. For the CDR3, the DNA is TGTGCCAGTAGCCTCGGGGGGCCGAGGGAAAAACTGTTTTTT.

The chain employs TRBV28 and TRBJ1-4; a weak D match, TRBD1 (6 bases). V was cut by 6 bases and J by 6 bases, with 20 bases left in between. The length of the CDR3 is 16 residues. Germline-derived CDR1 and CDR2 are MDHEN and SYDVKM. The CDR3 DNA sequence: TGTGCCAGCAGGGGGGGCGGGGGAATCGGTTATGAAAAACTGTTTTTT. It specifies CASRGGGGIGYEKLFF.

This clone was detected only once. This specimen includes other DNA sequences encoding the same CDR3. This rearrangement joins TRBV9 to TRBJ2-1, with D unclear. Germline loops: CDR1 SGDLS, CDR2 YYNGEE. The CDR3 is made up of 18 amino acids. V was clipped by 0 bases and J by 2 bases, with 18 bases between them. The CDR3 region is CASSVEVQAAPTYNEQFF. CDR3 bases: TGTGCCAGCAGCGTAGAAGTCCAGGCTGCCCCCACCTACAATGAGCAGTTCTTC.